These 4 T cell receptor beta chains originate from one sample sequenced in a study of OX40 agonist ivuxolimab in advanced cancers. Sequenced by immunoSEQ multiplex PCR; TCRdb stores in-frame clones only, minus some. The sample lists roughly 80,000 clones, about 88% occurring once. Sequenced here: CD4+ or CD8+ T cells sorted from blood, sampled in a trial of the OX40 agonist ivuxolimab. These receptors all stem from an adult with an advanced solid tumor such as melanoma, head and neck, liver or kidney cancer.

This chain uses TRBV7-3 with TRBJ1-2; D is possibly TRBD1 (5 bases). Germline lookup yields CDR1 SGHTA and CDR2 FQGTGA. The CDR3 sequence is 14 residues long. Trimming cost V 6 bases and J 2 bases, with 13 bases left between them. The CDR3 is CASSQGTSNYGYTF. For the CDR3, the DNA is TGTGCCAGCAGTCAAGGGACTTCAAACTATGGCTACACCTTC.

The CDR3 protein is CSVEPTGTSPDTQYF. The CDR3 DNA follows: TGCAGCGTTGAACCGACCGGGACTAGTCCAGATACGCAGTATTTT. V gene TRBV29-1 combines with J gene TRBJ2-3, with 8 bases lining up with TRBD2. In germline, CDR1 is SQVTM, CDR2 ANQGSEA. The CDR3 runs to 15 residues. V dropped 2 bases and J dropped 4; count of bases not matched to a gene: 8.

V usage is TRBV18 and J usage is TRBJ2-3; D is unresolved. This CDR3 comprises 16 residues. The V gene's germline CDR1 is KGHSH and CDR2 LQKENI. The V gene lost 2 bases and the J gene lost 0 bases, with 12 bases spanning the gap. The CDR3 sequence is CASSPILGYSTDTQYF. The CDR3 DNA follows: TGTGCCAGCTCACCAATTTTAGGGTATAGCACAGATACGCAGTATTTT.

V and J are TRBV6-5 and TRBJ1-5; TRBD1 matches at 7 bases. V shed 4 bases and J 5 bases; nucleotides not matched to a gene: 5. The CDR3 consists of 14 residues. Germline V gene data show CDR1 as MNHEY and CDR2 as SVGAGI. CDR3 nucleotide sequence: TGTGCCAGCAGTTCCGACAGGGCGGATCAGCCCCAGCATTTT. As protein: CASSSDRADQPQHF.